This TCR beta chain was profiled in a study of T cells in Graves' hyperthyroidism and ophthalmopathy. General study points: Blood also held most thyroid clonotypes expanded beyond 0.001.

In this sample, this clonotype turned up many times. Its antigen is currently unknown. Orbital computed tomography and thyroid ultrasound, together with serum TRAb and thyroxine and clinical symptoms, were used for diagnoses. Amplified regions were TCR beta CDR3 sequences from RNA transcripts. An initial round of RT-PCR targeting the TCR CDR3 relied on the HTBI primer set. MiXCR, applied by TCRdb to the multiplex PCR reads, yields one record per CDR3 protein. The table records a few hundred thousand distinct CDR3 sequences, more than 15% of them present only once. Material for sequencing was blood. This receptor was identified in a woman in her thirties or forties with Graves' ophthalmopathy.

The DNA for the CDR3 is TGTGCCAGCAGCCAAGGGGCGGGGGCAGATACGCAGTATTTT. This gives the protein CASSQGAGADTQYF. V is TRBV3-1 and J is TRBJ2-3, with TRBD2 identical over 7 bases. The germline CDR1 and CDR2 sequences are LGHDT and YNNKEL (reference sequence). The CDR3 length is 14 residues. With V trimmed by 1 base and J by 4 bases, 2 bases remained unmatched.